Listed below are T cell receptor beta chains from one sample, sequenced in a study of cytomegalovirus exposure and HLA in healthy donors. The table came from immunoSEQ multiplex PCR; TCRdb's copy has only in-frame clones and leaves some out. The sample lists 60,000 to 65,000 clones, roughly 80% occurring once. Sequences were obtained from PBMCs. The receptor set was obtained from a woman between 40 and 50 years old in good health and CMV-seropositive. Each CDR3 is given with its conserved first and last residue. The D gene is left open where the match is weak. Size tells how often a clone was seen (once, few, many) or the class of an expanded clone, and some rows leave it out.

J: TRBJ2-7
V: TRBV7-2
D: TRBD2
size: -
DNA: TGTGCCAGCAGCCTAGGGACTAGCGGGGGGATCTACGAGCAGTACTTC
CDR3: CASSLGTSGGIYEQYF

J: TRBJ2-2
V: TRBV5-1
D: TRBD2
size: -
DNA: TGCGCCAGCAGCTTCACTAGCGGGGTCACCGGGGAGCTGTTTTTT
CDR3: CASSFTSGVTGELFF

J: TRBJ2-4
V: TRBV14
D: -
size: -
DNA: TGTGCCAGCAGCCAGGGGCTAAACATTCAGTACTTC
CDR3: CASSQGLNIQYF

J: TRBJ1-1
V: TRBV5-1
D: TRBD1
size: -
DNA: TGTGCCAGCAGCCCAGACAGGGGAGGGGGCACTGAAGCTTTCTTT
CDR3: CASSPDRGGGTEAFF

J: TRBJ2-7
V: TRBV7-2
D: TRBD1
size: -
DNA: TGTGCCAGCAGCCCCAGGACAGGCCGTTGGTCCTACGAGCAGTACTTC
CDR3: CASSPRTGRWSYEQYF

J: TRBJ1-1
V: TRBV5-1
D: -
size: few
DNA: TGCGCCAGCAGCTTCGACCCCCGAGGAACTGAAGCTTTCTTT
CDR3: CASSFDPRGTEAFF

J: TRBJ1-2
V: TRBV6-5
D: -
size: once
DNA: TGTGCCAGCAGGCCCCGCGGATTTAACTATGGCTACACCTTC
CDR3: CASRPRGFNYGYTF

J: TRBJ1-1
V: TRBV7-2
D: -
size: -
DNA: TGTGCCAGCAGCTGGACAGAAAACACTGAAGCTTTCTTT
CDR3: CASSWTENTEAFF

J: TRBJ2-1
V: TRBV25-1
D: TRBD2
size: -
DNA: TGTGCCAGCAGTGAATCTGGGGGGGGATACAATGAGCAGTTCTTC
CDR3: CASSESGGGYNEQFF

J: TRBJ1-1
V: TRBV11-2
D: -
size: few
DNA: TGTGCCAGCAGCTTAGGTGGCAGGGTAACGAACACTGAAGCTTTCTTT
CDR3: CASSLGGRVTNTEAFF

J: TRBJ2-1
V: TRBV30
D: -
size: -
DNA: TGTGCCTGGGGCCGAGGTCTCTACAATGAGCAGTTCTTC
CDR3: CAWGRGLYNEQFF

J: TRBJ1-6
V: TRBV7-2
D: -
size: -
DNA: TGTGCCAGCAGCGGGCGTGGTTATTCACCCCTCCACTTT
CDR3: CASSGRGYSPLHF

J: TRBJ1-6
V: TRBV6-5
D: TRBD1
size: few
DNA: TGTGCCAGCACCAAAACCGGGACAGCAGTTTCACCCCTCCACTTT
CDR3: CASTKTGTAVSPLHF

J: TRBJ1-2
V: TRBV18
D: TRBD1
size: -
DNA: TGTGCCAGCTCACCTAGGGGACAGGGAAATGGCTACACCTTC
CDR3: CASSPRGQGNGYTF